This entry lists 5 T cell receptor beta chains sequenced from one sample in a study of regulatory T cells in long-lasting Graves disease. Time point in this sample: persistent/refractory GD, antithyroid drugs over 5 years with positive TRAb. RNA isolated from PBMCs was used to make the TCR library. Library construction for TCR beta used iRepertoire HTBI primers and Arm-PCR of CDR3 regions. MiXCR, run by TCRdb on the multiplex PCR reads, gives a single entry per CDR3 protein. This sample has about 450,000 distinct CDR3 sequences, with about a quarter found just once. The sequencing used peripheral blood mononuclear cells (PBMCs), collected when the disease was refractory, from a patient treated with antithyroid drugs. These receptors all come from a female donor with Graves disease.

This clonotype showed up just a few times. The chain recombines TRBV20-1 with TRBJ1-2; D is unresolved. Trimming took off 0 bases at V and 6 bases at J, with 17 bases between the two ends. This CDR3 has 15 residues. Germline V gene data show CDR1 as DFQATT and CDR2 as SNEGSKA (reference sequence). CDR3 nucleotide sequence: TGCAGTGCTAGAGATGGGAGACCCACGCGGGATGGCTACACCTTC. Protein sequence: CSARDGRPTRDGYTF.

The V and J genes are TRBV2 and TRBJ2-3, with 7 positions matching TRBD2. Trimming took 6 bases from V and 2 from J; bases not matched to a gene: 8. The CDR3 has 15 residues. Germline CDR1 SNHLY, CDR2 FYNNEI. Here the CDR3 reads CASRLAPTYTDTQYF. For the CDR3, the DNA is TGTGCCAGCAGACTAGCGCCTACTTACACAGATACGCAGTATTTT.

Points on this clonotype: A read error may produce the germline difference seen at one junction end. This chain uses TRBV12-3 or TRBV12-4 with TRBJ1-1; D call uncertain. The CDR3 has 16 residues. The CDR3 sequence is CASGLTAVEGNTEAFF. Written as DNA, the CDR3 is TGTGCCAGCGGTTTGACTGCGGTGGAGGGGAACACTGAAGCTTTCTTT.

The V gene is TRBV20-1, the J gene TRBJ1-1; D remains ambiguous. The CDR3 consists of 11 residues. V lost 5 bases, J lost 10 bases, and 14 bases lay in between. CDR1 is DFQATT and CDR2 is SNEGSKA in the germline V gene (reference sequence). CDR3 residues: CSAWVLGVAFF. The CDR3 DNA reads TGCAGTGCTTGGGTTCTTGGGGTAGCTTTCTTT.

In this sample, this clonotype turned up many times. J is TRBJ2-7 and V is TRBV28; 11 nucleotides match TRBD1. This CDR3 contains 15 residues. Per germline, CDR1 MDHEN and CDR2 SYDVKM. J was trimmed by 3 bases and V by 4 bases; bases with no gene match: 5. The CDR3 sequence is CASSWGGTGGYEQYF. The CDR3, as DNA: TGTGCCAGCAGTTGGGGCGGGACAGGGGGCTACGAGCAGTACTTC.